The 29 T cell receptor beta chains listed next were all sequenced from one sample in a study of CD8+ T cells in alopecia areata. RNA was isolated and reverse transcribed to cDNA, the sequencing template. Assay: immunoSEQ multiplex PCR; the TCRdb copy retains only in-frame clones and omits some. Among about 120,000 clones listed, over 60% were seen once. Sequencing was done on a sample of CD4+ T cells sorted from blood. The receptor source for this set is a human donor in good health.

V is TRBV11-2 and J is TRBJ2-3; D call uncertain. The germline V gene encodes CDR1 SGHAT and CDR2 FQNNGV. The CDR3 is 14 amino acids. V lost 3 bases and J lost 0, with 7 bases in between. CDR3 sequence reads: CASSFTASTDTQYF. The CDR3 DNA reads TGTGCCAGCAGCTTTACGGCTAGCACAGATACGCAGTATTTT.

The chain links TRBV15 to TRBJ2-3; 7 bases fit TRBD2. Germline loops: CDR1 LNHNV, CDR2 YYDKDF (reference sequence). CDR3 length: 14 residues. J gave up 2 bases and V 8 bases, and 7 bases lay outside the gene matches. CDR3 residues: CATSASGPTDTQYF. Written as DNA, the CDR3 is TGTGCCACCTCGGCTAGCGGACCCACAGATACGCAGTATTTT.

There are a few counts of this clone. The chain has TRBV5-1 and TRBJ2-3, with TRBD1 matching over 8 bases. V gave up 4 bases and J gave up 0 bases; unmatched junction bases: 10. The CDR3 consists of 17 residues. Germline CDR1 reads SGHRS; CDR2 reads YFSETQ. The CDR3 reads CASSQGHRDRSTDTQYF. CDR3 sequence (DNA): TGCGCCAGCAGCCAGGGCCACCGGGACAGGAGCACAGATACGCAGTATTTT.

The J gene is TRBJ2-3, the V gene TRBV5-1, with TRBD1 as a possible D gene (6 bases). Per germline, CDR1 SGHRS and CDR2 YFSETQ. The germline V and J ends were trimmed by 4 bases and 1 base, with 16 bases remaining between them. CDR3 length equals 16 residues. The CDR3 is CASSPDSSGGTDTQYF. CDR3 sequence (DNA): TGCGCCAGCAGCCCGGACTCCTCAGGGGGCACAGATACGCAGTATTTT.

The chain links TRBV7-3 to TRBJ1-6, with 7 bases lining up with TRBD1. The CDR3 length is 14 residues. Losses at the gene ends were 5 bases for V and 7 bases for J; bases not matched to a gene: 5. CDR1 is SGHTA, CDR2 FQGTGA, per germline. The CDR3 is CASSPGTANSPLHF. CDR3 in DNA: TGTGCCAGCAGCCCCGGGACAGCAAATTCACCCCTCCACTTT.

The rearrangement joins TRBV25-1 to TRBJ2-5, with 7 bases aligning to TRBD1. The germline V gene has CDR1 MGHDK and CDR2 SYGVNS. The CDR3 is 15 amino acids. Trimming removed 4 bases from V and 5 bases from J; junction bases left unmatched: 10. The CDR3: CASSAPGTVVETQYF. The CDR3, as DNA: TGTGCCAGCAGTGCTCCCGGGACAGTTGTGGAGACCCAGTACTTC.

This chain connects TRBV7-8 to TRBJ2-7; 7 nucleotides line up with TRBD1. Germline CDR1 SGHVS, CDR2 FQNEAQ. The CDR3 spans 16 residues. Trimming removed 4 bases from V and 5 bases from J; junction bases left unmatched: 14. In DNA, the CDR3 is TGTGCCAGCAGCTCAAGAAGGGACAGCACACTACACGAGCAGTACTTC. Translation gives CASSSRRDSTLHEQYF.

The genes are TRBV14 and TRBJ1-2, with 8 bases identical to TRBD1. The germline V gene has CDR1 SGHDN and CDR2 FVKESK. V lost 2 bases and J lost 4; bases outside the gene matches: 0. The CDR3 consists of 13 residues. Here the CDR3 DNA reads TGTGCCAGCAGCCAACAGGGGGCCTATGGCTACACCTTC. Protein product: CASSQQGAYGYTF.

This clone was found once. The genes are TRBV29-1 and TRBJ2-1, with a weak D call TRBD1 (5 bases). In germline, CDR1 is SQVTM, CDR2 ANQGSEA. The germline V and J ends were trimmed by 7 bases and 7 bases, with 17 bases remaining between them. CDR3 length: 13 residues. Here the CDR3 DNA reads TGCAGCGCGCGATGGGAAGGGGTGAATGAGCAGTTCTTC. It yields the protein CSARWEGVNEQFF.

This sequence joins TRBV28 and TRBJ2-1, with 9 bases identical to TRBD1. V dropped 2 bases and J dropped 6; count of bases not matched to a gene: 5. Per germline, CDR1 MDHEN and CDR2 SYDVKM. The CDR3 consists of 15 residues. DNA for the CDR3: TGTGCCAGCAGTTTAACAGGGGGCCGAAGCAATGAGCAGTTCTTC. This gives the protein CASSLTGGRSNEQFF.

The rearrangement links TRBV10-3 to TRBJ1-1; 10 bases are shared with TRBD1. The trim removed 8 bases at V and 4 bases at J, leaving 4 bases unmatched. Germline CDR1 ENHRY, CDR2 SYGVKD. The CDR3 has 13 residues. CDR3 loop: CAIGTGEGTEAFF. CDR3 bases: TGTGCCATCGGGACAGGGGAAGGCACTGAAGCTTTCTTT.

This chain connects TRBV19 to TRBJ2-7, with 8 nucleotides matching TRBD1. CDR3 length: 15 amino acids. Trimming at V came to 4 bases and at J to 3 bases, leaving 8 bases not matched to a gene. Germline-derived CDR1 and CDR2 are LNHDA and SQIVND (reference sequence). The CDR3 spells CASSSTGTGYYEQYF. In DNA form, the CDR3 reads TGTGCCAGTAGTAGCACCGGGACAGGCTACTACGAGCAGTACTTC.

The CDR3, as DNA: TGTGCCAGCTCACCACTCGACAGGGGGCGACCTCAGCCCCAGCATTTT. It specifies CASSPLDRGRPQPQHF. The chain carries TRBV18 and TRBJ1-5; 10 bases match TRBD1. V lost 1 base and J lost 6; bases outside the gene matches: 6. CDR1 and CDR2 (germline): KGHSH, LQKENI. CDR3 length: 16 residues.

J is TRBJ1-4 and V is TRBV6-1; D gene unclear. Germline CDR1 reads MNHNS; CDR2 reads SASEGT. CDR3 size: 15 residues. Trimming pared 2 bases from V and 5 bases from J, leaving 12 bases between. The CDR3 here is CASSELRRGNEKLFF. CDR3 sequence (DNA): TGTGCCAGCAGTGAATTACGCAGAGGGAATGAAAAACTGTTTTTT.

This sequence joins TRBV29-1 and TRBJ2-5, with a weak D call TRBD2 (6 bases). This CDR3 contains 13 residues. Trimming removed 4 bases from V and 1 base from J, with 10 bases in between. Germline assignment: CDR1 SQVTM and CDR2 ANQGSEA. The CDR3 here is CSVGGGVQETQYF. The CDR3 DNA reads as TGCAGCGTTGGCGGCGGGGTCCAAGAGACCCAGTACTTC. The variable domain in full, with the rest retrieved from reference TRBV29-1 and TRBJ2-5, is SAVISQKPSRDICQRGTSLTIQCQVDSQVTMMFWYRQQPGQSLTLIATANQGSEATYESGFVIDKFPISRPNLTFSTLTVSNMSPEDSSIYLCSVGGGVQETQYFGPGTRLLVL.

The gene calls are TRBV9 and TRBJ2-7; maybe TRBD1 (5 bases). CDR1 SGDLS and CDR2 YYNGEE come from the germline V gene. The CDR3 extends over 14 amino acids. Trimming cost V 6 bases and J 7 bases, with 20 bases left between them. The CDR3 spells CASTTDITPEEQYF. The CDR3 bases are TGTGCCAGCACCACGGACATCACCCCGGAGGAGCAGTACTTC.

This sequence joins TRBV5-6 and TRBJ2-2; a possible D gene is TRBD1 (5 bases). Trimming stripped 7 bases from V and 0 bases from J, with 10 bases between. Germline CDR1 and CDR2: SGHDT and YYEEEE. The CDR3 totals 14 residues. CDR3 sequence: CASCRQPNTGELFF. In nucleotides, the CDR3 is TGTGCCAGCTGCCGACAGCCGAACACCGGGGAGCTGTTTTTT.

V and J are TRBV30 and TRBJ2-5; 8 bases line up with TRBD1. J was trimmed by 4 bases and V by 0 bases; bases with no gene match: 4. Germline V CDR1 and CDR2: GTSNPN, SVGIG (reference sequence). The CDR3 consists of 14 residues. The CDR3 here is CAWSVWTGPETQYF. The CDR3 nucleotides are TGTGCCTGGAGTGTATGGACAGGGCCAGAGACCCAGTACTTC.

The V gene is TRBV11-2, the J gene TRBJ2-1; TRBD2 aligns across 9 bases. Germline values: CDR1 SGHAT, CDR2 FQNNGV. The CDR3 length is 15 residues. J lost 9 bases, V lost 0 bases, and 6 bases had no gene match. CDR3 residues: CASSLDRAGGGEQFF. The CDR3 DNA follows: TGTGCCAGCAGCTTAGATCGAGCGGGGGGAGGTGAGCAGTTCTTC.

The chain is built from TRBV29-1 and TRBJ1-6, with a tentative D call TRBD1 (5 bases). The CDR3 is 13 amino acids. From germline, CDR1 is SQVTM and CDR2 ANQGSEA. V was cut by 7 bases and J by 8 bases, with 15 bases left in between. CDR3 nucleotides: TGCAGCGCTCGGGTGCTGGGGGATTCACCCCTCCACTTT. The encoded protein is CSARVLGDSPLHF.

This chain uses TRBV7-9 with TRBJ1-2, with TRBD1 matching 7 bases. This CDR3 contains 17 residues. The germline CDR1 and CDR2 sequences are SEHNR and FQNEAQ (reference sequence). The ends lost 1 base at V and 8 bases at J; junction bases unmatched: 16. The CDR3 loop is CASSLEEWRQGGSGYTF. DNA for the CDR3: TGTGCCAGCAGCTTAGAGGAGTGGAGACAGGGAGGCTCCGGCTACACCTTC.

The chain carries TRBV2 and TRBJ2-2, with 10 positions matching TRBD1. There are 14 residues in the CDR3. CDR1 and CDR2 from the germline V gene are SNHLY and FYNNEI. V dropped 7 bases and J dropped 8; count of bases not matched to a gene: 7. CDR3 in amino acids: CASTMGQGTGELFF. The CDR3 DNA sequence: TGTGCCAGCACCATGGGACAGGGGACTGGGGAGCTGTTTTTT.

This chain uses TRBV7-9 with TRBJ1-1; TRBD1 is a possible D gene (6 bases). Germline lookup yields CDR1 SEHNR and CDR2 FQNEAQ (reference sequence). With 1 base removed from V and 1 base from J, the gap between germline ends came to 10 bases. CDR3 length equals 15 residues. The CDR3 region has the DNA TGTGCCAGCAGCTTAGGCCAACAGGGGAACACTGAAGCTTTCTTT. This encodes CASSLGQQGNTEAFF.

The genes are TRBV30 and TRBJ1-1, with D hard to call. The V end was cut by 2 bases, the J end by 7 bases, with 8 bases between. The CDR3 contains 11 residues. Germline CDR1 is GTSNPN and CDR2 is SVGIG (reference sequence). The CDR3 DNA follows: TGTGCCTGGAGTCTACGGGGTGAAGCTTTCTTT. Amino acids: CAWSLRGEAFF.

This chain links TRBV30 with TRBJ1-2, with D unresolved. This CDR3 spans 13 amino acids. The V end lost 4 bases, the J end lost 4 bases, and 13 bases lay between the germline ends. Germline V gene lookup returns CDR1 GTSNPN and CDR2 SVGIG (reference sequence). The CDR3 spells CAWTFAGTYGYTF. CDR3 bases: TGTGCCTGGACCTTTGCCGGCACCTATGGCTACACCTTC.

V and J are TRBV4-1 and TRBJ2-1; TRBD2 matches at 7 bases. V lost 3 bases, J lost 6 bases, and 11 bases stayed unmatched. CDR1 is MGHRA, CDR2 YSYEKL, per germline. This CDR3 is built from 16 residues. CDR3 nucleotides: TGCGCCAGCAGCCACAGATGGGAGGGAAGGGGCAATGAGCAGTTCTTC. It is translated as CASSHRWEGRGNEQFF.

This chain links TRBV4-1 with TRBJ2-1; D is possibly TRBD1 (5 bases). Per the germline V gene, CDR1 is MGHRA and CDR2 is YSYEKL. The CDR3 is 15 amino acids. V dropped 3 bases and J dropped 11 bases, with 20 bases sitting between them. In DNA form, the CDR3 reads TGCGCCAGCAGCCAGGCCGACAGCGCGACAATGAAGCAGTTCTTC. Translation: CASSQADSATMKQFF.

This sequence joins TRBV7-8 and TRBJ2-7; no clear D gene. Germline V gives CDR1 SGHVS, CDR2 FQNEAQ. The CDR3 consists of 12 residues. The V end was cut by 4 bases, the J end by 1 base, with 5 bases between. CDR3 sequence: CASSSYSYEQYF. CDR3 DNA: TGTGCCAGCAGCTCATATTCCTACGAGCAGTACTTC.

This chain links TRBV19 with TRBJ1-1, with D perhaps matching TRBD1 (5 bases). V was cut by 3 bases and J by 1 base, with 9 bases left in between. CDR1 and CDR2 (germline): LNHDA, SQIVND (reference sequence). The CDR3 spans 14 residues. The CDR3 protein is CASSMGRPNTEAFF. The CDR3 DNA sequence: TGTGCCAGTAGTATGGGACGGCCGAACACTGAAGCTTTCTTT.